The entry that follows covers one T cell receptor (beta chain) sequence. The antigen it recognizes is unknown. No much larger clonotype is one base removed from it; base qualities were not supplied. The sample comes from a study of OX40 agonist ivuxolimab in advanced cancers. Regarding the complete study: Ivuxolimab, which targeted the costimulatory receptor OX40 (CD134), was an agonistic, fully human IgG2 monoclonal antibody. Partial responses occurred in three dose-escalation patients, of whom one had hepatocellular carcinoma and two had cutaneous melanoma. Intravenous ivuxolimab was administered to patients every 2 weeks at six dose levels: 0.01, 0.1, 0.3, 1.5, 3 and 10 mg/kg. Prior anti-PD-1, anti-PD-L1 or anti-CTLA-4 therapy was permitted, and 40% to 50% of dose-escalation patients had received checkpoint inhibitors. In the dose-escalation cohort, approximately 82% of patients were male, and the mean age was approximately 60 years, with a range of roughly 23 to 85. Of the roughly 52 dose-escalation patients, hepatocellular carcinoma was present in some 19, melanoma in roughly 15, renal cell carcinoma in 9 and head and neck cancer in 9. Peripheral TCRbeta sequencing was intended to test whether TCR sequence diversity was altered and clonal T-cell expansion was caused by ivuxolimab. The paper reports the monotherapy dose-escalation portion (N ≈ 50 patients) of the phase I ivuxolimab trial.

Genomic DNA was isolated from the sorted cells so that the TCRbeta CDR3 region could be sequenced. The immunoSEQ Assay was used to sequence the TCRbeta CDR3 regions. TCRdb's version of the immuneACCESS table is confined to in-frame rearrangements and falls short of the full clone set. An unresolved V gene accounts for under half of the shortfall where checked; the remainder is of unknown origin. This sample gives tens of thousands of clones in total; 80% to 90% of them show up just once. The ten most abundant clones make up over 4.5% of the sample. The trial excluded patients who had a history of autoimmune disease or were on systemic immunosuppression. Peripheral blood for TCR sequencing was collected from all dose cohorts at baseline, on cycle 4 day 1, and on cycle 7 day 1. The samples were drawn from a first-in-human, open-label, multicenter phase I dose-escalation trial of ivuxolimab. Adults with locally advanced or metastatic melanoma, renal cell, hepatocellular, or head and neck squamous cell carcinoma were enrolled in the trial. Before TCR sequencing, CD4+ T cells and CD8+ T cells from peripheral blood were sorted into separate populations.

The research as a whole found: After ivuxolimab, more expanded clones were found on average in CD8+ T cells than in CD4+ T cells. Which antigens the clonally expanded peripheral T cells were specific for was not determined. At doses of 0.1 to 3.0 mg/kg, clonal expansion of both CD4+ and CD8+ T cells in blood was seen between baseline and week 6. Low levels of normalized T-cell clonal expansion were also seen in some patients who did not respond. In partial responders in the 0.1-3.0 mg/kg groups, normalized peripheral clonal expansion was found to be among the lowest, especially among CD8+ T cells.

Spanning cysteine to phenylalanine, the CDR3 consists of 16 amino acids. Only the CDR3 region is kept as DNA, spanning 48 bases read in frame from base 1. In this chain, TRBV21-1 is recombined with TRBJ2-7; the table's D call, TRBD2, has no DNA check behind it. TRBV21-1 is an annotated pseudogene. The sequence was collected from an adult with an advanced solid tumor such as melanoma, head and neck, liver or kidney cancer. Material: CD4+ or CD8+ T cells sorted from blood, obtained in a trial of the OX40 agonist ivuxolimab. CDR3 region: CASSSLSGVPYYEQYF. The nucleotide sequence reads as follows: TGTGCCAGCAGCAGTTTGAGCGGCGTTCCTTATTACGAGCAGTACTTC.